The 22 T cell receptor beta chains below all came from one sample that was sequenced in a study of T cells in Graves' hyperthyroidism and ophthalmopathy. Regions amplified from RNA transcripts were the TCR beta CDR3 regions. HTBI primers were employed in a first-round RT-PCR of the TCR CDR3. One entry per CDR3 protein, called by TCRdb with MiXCR from the multiplex PCR reads. The sample yields around 300,000 distinct CDR3 sequences, about 20% seen once. Sequencing was performed on blood. These receptors all come from a man aged 25 to 40 with Graves' ophthalmopathy.

This chain uses TRBV6-2 or TRBV6-3 with TRBJ1-1; no definite D call. CDR1 MNHEY and CDR2 SVGEGT come from the germline V gene. The germline V and J ends were trimmed by 6 bases and 1 base, with 15 bases remaining between them. The CDR3 is 15 residues long. This chain's CDR3 is CASRRTRGGNTEAFF. The DNA for the CDR3 is TGTGCCAGCAGAAGGACCCGAGGTGGGAACACTGAAGCTTTCTTT.

This chain connects TRBV5-5 to TRBJ2-7; tentative D call: TRBD2 (6 bases). The V gene lost 4 bases and the J gene lost 6 bases, with 17 bases spanning the gap. Looked up from germline, CDR1 is SGHKS and CDR2 is YYEKEE (reference sequence). The CDR3 is 14 residues long. In DNA form, the CDR3 reads TGTGCCAGCAGCCCCAACTGGGGGGTAGGCGAGCAGTACTTC. It specifies CASSPNWGVGEQYF.

This clonotype appeared a few times. The V and J genes are TRBV29-1 and TRBJ2-7, with 7 bases that match TRBD1. The CDR3 consists of 16 residues. Germline lookup yields CDR1 SQVTM and CDR2 ANQGSEA. V dropped 2 bases and J dropped 2; count of bases not matched to a gene: 12. The CDR3, as DNA: TGCAGCGTTGAACAGAACACGGGACAGAGGCCCTACGAGCAGTACTTC. Its translation: CSVEQNTGQRPYEQYF.

As for this clonotype: Being one base from a much bigger clone, this may be a read error. The chain couples TRBV28 to TRBJ1-2, with unresolved D. This CDR3 comprises 14 residues. Looked up from germline, CDR1 is MDHEN and CDR2 is SYDVKM. Trimming pared 6 bases from V and 1 base from J, leaving 12 bases between. The CDR3 DNA reads TGTGCCAGCAGAGACGGTCTGTTTAACTATGGCTACACCTTC. Translation gives CASRDGLFNYGYTF.

The sample holds many counts of this clonotype. The CDR3 spells CASSRSGGSGETQYF. The CDR3 coding sequence is TGTGCCAGCAGCCGCTCGGGCGGGAGCGGTGAGACCCAGTACTTC. V and J are TRBV12-3 or TRBV12-4 and TRBJ2-5; 7 nucleotides align to TRBD2. CDR3 length: 15 residues. V lost 6 bases and J lost 5; bases outside the gene matches: 12.

In this sample, this clonotype turned up many times. The J gene is TRBJ2-5, the V gene TRBV3-1, with 10 bases identical to TRBD1. The ends lost 5 bases at V and 5 bases at J; junction bases unmatched: 8. The germline CDR1 and CDR2 sequences are LGHDT and YNNKEL (reference sequence). The CDR3 extends over 15 amino acids. CDR3 in amino acids: CASSGGQGLEETQYF. The CDR3 region has the DNA TGTGCCAGCAGCGGGGGACAGGGGCTCGAGGAGACCCAGTACTTC.

The chain employs TRBV6-1 and TRBJ1-2; D gene ambiguous. Per germline, CDR1 MNHNS and CDR2 SASEGT. The CDR3 loop spans 11 amino acids. Trimming removed 3 bases from V and 8 bases from J, with 7 bases in between. The CDR3 nucleotides are TGTGCCAGCAGTGATGTAGGCGGCTACACCTTC. Its translation is CASSDVGGYTF.

This clonotype came up a few times. This chain connects TRBV7-9 to TRBJ1-1; TRBD1 is a possible D gene (6 bases). CDR3 length: 15 amino acids. V lost 5 bases, J lost 1 base, and 14 bases lay in between. CDR1 is SEHNR and CDR2 is FQNEAQ in the germline V gene (reference sequence). The CDR3 sequence: CASSPEQGANTEAFF. As DNA, the CDR3 is TGTGCCAGCAGCCCTGAACAGGGCGCGAACACTGAAGCTTTCTTT. Based on the CDR3 plus reference TRBV7-9 and TRBJ1-1, the full variable domain is DTGVSQNPRHKITKRGQNVTFRCDPISEHNRLYWYRQTLGQGPEFLTYFQNEAQLEKSRLLSDRFSAERPKGSFSTLEIQRTEQGDSAMYLCASSPEQGANTEAFFGQGTRLTVV.

CDR3 sequence: CASSLAGTGDSVEAFF. The CDR3 nucleotides read TGTGCCAGCAGCTTAGCCGGGACAGGGGACTCCGTTGAAGCTTTCTTT. The chain joins TRBV7-9 to TRBJ1-1, with 10 bases aligning to TRBD1. Germline V gene sequence: CDR1 SEHNR, CDR2 FQNEAQ (reference sequence). V shed 0 bases, J shed 7 bases, and the junction held 8 bases outside the gene matches. CDR3 length: 16 amino acids.

V is TRBV4-2 and J is TRBJ2-5; 11 nucleotides agree with TRBD2. CDR3 length equals 17 residues. Germline trimming cut 0 bases from V and 4 bases from J; bases unmatched to any gene: 7. Germline V gene sequence: CDR1 LGHNA, CDR2 YNFKEQ. The CDR3 spells CASSQDLLAGGVETQYF. The CDR3 DNA sequence: TGTGCCAGCAGCCAAGATCTTCTAGCGGGAGGCGTAGAGACCCAGTACTTC.

V gene TRBV5-4 combines with J gene TRBJ2-5; TRBD2 aligns across 7 bases. Germline-derived CDR1 and CDR2 are SGHNT and YYREEE (reference sequence). This CDR3 contains 11 residues. V shed 3 bases, J shed 7 bases, and the junction held 0 bases outside the gene matches. This chain's CDR3 is CASSWGGTQYF. Here the CDR3 DNA reads TGTGCCAGCAGCTGGGGGGGGACCCAGTACTTC.

V and J are TRBV20-1 and TRBJ1-5; TRBD1 matches at 7 bases. The CDR3 runs to 14 residues. The germline gives CDR1 DFQATT, CDR2 SNEGSKA (reference sequence). Losses at the gene ends were 1 base for V and 9 bases for J; bases not matched to a gene: 9. The CDR3 nucleotides are TGCAGTGCTAGAGCCCAGGGGGGATGGGGGCCCCAGCATTTT. The encoded protein is CSARAQGGWGPQHF.

This clonotype came up many times. The chain recombines TRBV18 with TRBJ2-4; D could derive from TRBD1 or TRBD2 (5 bases each). V lost 5 bases and J lost 3, with 17 bases in between. This CDR3 has 16 amino acids. In germline, CDR1 is KGHSH, CDR2 LQKENI. CDR3: CASSSRPGTDKNIQYF. CDR3 sequence (DNA): TGTGCCAGCTCATCTCGACCCGGGACGGACAAAAACATTCAGTACTTC.

This clonotype was counted many times. V gene TRBV28 combines with J gene TRBJ2-7, with D possibly being TRBD2 (6 bases). Trimming took 7 bases from V and 0 from J, leaving 13 bases between them. This CDR3 region has 14 residues. CDR1 is MDHEN and CDR2 is SYDVKM in the germline V gene. CDR3 amino acids: CASTEAGSSYEQYF. The CDR3 nucleotides read TGTGCCAGCACTGAGGCGGGATCCTCCTACGAGCAGTACTTC.

This chain joins TRBV2 and TRBJ1-5; D gene unclear. Germline CDR1 SNHLY, CDR2 FYNNEI. CDR3 length: 13 amino acids. V was clipped by 5 bases and J by 5 bases, with 10 bases between them. CDR3 bases: TGTGCCAGCAGTACATTATCAGATCAGCCCCAGCATTTT. It translates to CASSTLSDQPQHF.

The chain employs TRBV20-1 and TRBJ2-7; tentative D call: TRBD1 (5 bases). Trimming pared 5 bases from V and 3 bases from J, leaving 14 bases between. Germline CDR1 and CDR2: DFQATT and SNEGSKA (reference sequence). This CDR3 spans 13 amino acids. CDR3 in DNA: TGCAGTGCTCTAAGACAGAGTGACTACGAGCAGTACTTC. This encodes CSALRQSDYEQYF.

This rearrangement joins TRBV6-1 to TRBJ1-3; D is undetermined. Per the germline V gene, CDR1 is MNHNS and CDR2 is SASEGT. Trimming pared 6 bases from V and 5 bases from J, leaving 14 bases between. The CDR3 loop spans 14 amino acids. The CDR3 DNA follows: TGTGCCAGCAGGGGCATGGGTCCCAGAAACACCATATATTTT. As protein: CASRGMGPRNTIYF.

The V gene is TRBV27, the J gene TRBJ2-2; 13 bases match TRBD2. This CDR3 has 17 residues. Looked up from germline, CDR1 is MNHEY and CDR2 is SMNVEV (reference sequence). V was clipped by 3 bases and J by 6 bases; unmatched bases: 7. CDR3 sequence (DNA): TGTGCCAGCAGTTTTAGACTAGCGGGAGGAACACCCGGGGAGCTGTTTTTT. It specifies CASSFRLAGGTPGELFF.

The genes are TRBV9 and TRBJ2-7; the D gene is possibly TRBD2 (6 bases). Germline lookup yields CDR1 SGDLS and CDR2 YYNGEE. The CDR3 extends over 16 amino acids. V lost 0 bases and J lost 3, with 16 bases in between. The CDR3 is CASSVGGTGEGYEQYF. CDR3 nucleotide sequence: TGTGCCAGCAGCGTAGGTGGTACGGGAGAGGGCTACGAGCAGTACTTC.

V is TRBV28 and J is TRBJ1-5; the D gene is possibly TRBD1 (5 bases). This CDR3 region has 16 residues. Per the germline V gene, CDR1 is MDHEN and CDR2 is SYDVKM. V was clipped by 3 bases and J by 0 bases, with 12 bases between them. CDR3 region: CASSFRRGLSNQPQHF. The CDR3, as DNA: TGTGCCAGCAGTTTCCGTCGGGGCCTTAGCAATCAGCCCCAGCATTTT.

V is TRBV27 and J is TRBJ2-1; a possible D gene is TRBD2 (6 bases). V lost 8 bases to trimming and J lost 0 bases, with 14 bases between them. Germline loops: CDR1 MNHEY, CDR2 SMNVEV (reference sequence). CDR3 length: 15 residues. In nucleotides, the CDR3 is TGTGCCAGCTTCAATCGGGGAGGCTCCTACAATGAGCAGTTCTTC. Its translation: CASFNRGGSYNEQFF.

The V and J genes are TRBV30 and TRBJ1-5; weak D call: TRBD1 (5 bases). V was pared by 4 bases and J by 2 bases, with 15 bases between. The CDR3 is made up of 15 amino acids. Per the germline V gene, CDR1 is GTSNPN and CDR2 is SVGIG (reference sequence). The DNA for the CDR3 is TGTGCCTGGAAGGGGACTCTGGGGGGCAATCAGCCCCAGCATTTT. Protein: CAWKGTLGGNQPQHF.